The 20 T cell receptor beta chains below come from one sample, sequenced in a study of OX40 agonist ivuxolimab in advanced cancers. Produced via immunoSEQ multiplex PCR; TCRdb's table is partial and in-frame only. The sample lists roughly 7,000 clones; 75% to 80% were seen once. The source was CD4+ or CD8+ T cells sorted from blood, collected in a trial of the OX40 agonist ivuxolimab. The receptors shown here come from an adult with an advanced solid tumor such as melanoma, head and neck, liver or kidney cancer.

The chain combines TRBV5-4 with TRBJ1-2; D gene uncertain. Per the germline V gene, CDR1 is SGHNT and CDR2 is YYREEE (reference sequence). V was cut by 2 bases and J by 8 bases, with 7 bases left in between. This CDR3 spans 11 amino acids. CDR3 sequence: CASSLKHGYTF. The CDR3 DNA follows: TGTGCCAGCAGCTTAAAGCACGGCTACACCTTC.

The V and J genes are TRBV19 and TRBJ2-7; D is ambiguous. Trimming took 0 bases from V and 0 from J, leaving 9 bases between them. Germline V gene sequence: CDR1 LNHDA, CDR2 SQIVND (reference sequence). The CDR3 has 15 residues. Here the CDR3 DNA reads TGTGCCAGTAGTATAGATCCCGGGCCCTCCTACGAGCAGTACTTC. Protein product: CASSIDPGPSYEQYF.

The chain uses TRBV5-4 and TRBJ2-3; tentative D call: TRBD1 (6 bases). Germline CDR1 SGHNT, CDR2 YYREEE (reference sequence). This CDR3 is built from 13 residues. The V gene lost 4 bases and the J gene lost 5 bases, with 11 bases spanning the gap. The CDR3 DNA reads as TGTGCCAGCAGCGCCGAAGGGGGAGATACGCAGTATTTT. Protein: CASSAEGGDTQYF.

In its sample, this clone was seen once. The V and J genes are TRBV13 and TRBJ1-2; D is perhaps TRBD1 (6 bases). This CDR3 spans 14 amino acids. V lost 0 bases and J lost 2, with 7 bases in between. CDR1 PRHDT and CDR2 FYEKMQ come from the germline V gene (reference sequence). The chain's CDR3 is CASSLGTGNYGYTF. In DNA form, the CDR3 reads TGTGCCAGCAGCTTAGGCACAGGGAACTATGGCTACACCTTC.

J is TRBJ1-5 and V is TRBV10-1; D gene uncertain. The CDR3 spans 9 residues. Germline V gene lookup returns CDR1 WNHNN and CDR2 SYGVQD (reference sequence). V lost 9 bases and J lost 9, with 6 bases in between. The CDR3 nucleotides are TGCGCCAGACATAGGCCCCAGCATTTT. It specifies CARHRPQHF.

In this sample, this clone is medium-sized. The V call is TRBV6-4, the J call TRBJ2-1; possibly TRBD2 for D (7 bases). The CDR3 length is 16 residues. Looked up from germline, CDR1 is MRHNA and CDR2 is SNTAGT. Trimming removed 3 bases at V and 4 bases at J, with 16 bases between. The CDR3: CASSDGGGGDYNEQFF. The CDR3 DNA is TGTGCCAGCAGTGATGGAGGCGGGGGCGATTACAATGAGCAGTTCTTC.

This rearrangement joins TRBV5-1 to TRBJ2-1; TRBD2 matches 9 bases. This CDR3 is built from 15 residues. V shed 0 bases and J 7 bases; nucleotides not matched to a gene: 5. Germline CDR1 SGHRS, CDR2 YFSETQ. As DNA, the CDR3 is TGCGCCAGCAGCTTGGGCGGGGGGGCTGTGAATGAGCAGTTCTTC. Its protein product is CASSLGGGAVNEQFF. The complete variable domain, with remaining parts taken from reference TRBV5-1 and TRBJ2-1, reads KAGVTQTPRYLIKTRGQQVTLSCSPISGHRSVSWYQQTPGQGLQFLFEYFSETQRNKGNFPGRFSGRQFSNSRSEMNVSTLELGDSALYLCASSLGGGAVNEQFFGPGTRLTVL.

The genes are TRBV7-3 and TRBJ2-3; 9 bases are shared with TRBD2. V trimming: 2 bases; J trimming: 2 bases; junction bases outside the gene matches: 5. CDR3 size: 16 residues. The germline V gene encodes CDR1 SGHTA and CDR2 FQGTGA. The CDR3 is CASSLEGGGATDTQYF. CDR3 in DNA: TGTGCCAGCAGCTTAGAAGGCGGGGGGGCCACAGATACGCAGTATTTT.

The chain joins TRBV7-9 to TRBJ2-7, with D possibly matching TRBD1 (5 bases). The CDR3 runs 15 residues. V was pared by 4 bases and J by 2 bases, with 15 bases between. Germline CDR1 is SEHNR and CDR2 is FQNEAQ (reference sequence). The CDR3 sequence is CASSSSRAVAYEQYF. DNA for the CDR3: TGTGCCAGCAGCTCCTCCAGGGCCGTTGCCTACGAGCAGTACTTC.

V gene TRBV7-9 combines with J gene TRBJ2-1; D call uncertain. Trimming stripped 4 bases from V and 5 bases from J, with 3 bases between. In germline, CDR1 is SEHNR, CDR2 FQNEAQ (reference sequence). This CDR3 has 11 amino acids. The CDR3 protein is CASSSDNEQFF. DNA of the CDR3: TGTGCCAGCAGCTCGGACAATGAGCAGTTCTTC.

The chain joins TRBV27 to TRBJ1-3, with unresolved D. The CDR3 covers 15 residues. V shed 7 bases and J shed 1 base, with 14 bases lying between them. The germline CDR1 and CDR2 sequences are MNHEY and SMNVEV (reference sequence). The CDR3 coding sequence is TGTGCCAGCAAGGGCAGGAGTTTTTCTGGAAACACCATATATTTT. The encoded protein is CASKGRSFSGNTIYF.

In DNA form, the CDR3 reads TGTGCCAGCAGTAGTGCTAGCACAGATACGCAGTATTTT. Protein: CASSSASTDTQYF. The V and J genes are TRBV6-4 and TRBJ2-3; D is undetermined. The germline V gene has CDR1 MRHNA and CDR2 SNTAGT. The V end was cut by 5 bases, the J end by 0 bases, with 6 bases between. The CDR3 has 13 amino acids.

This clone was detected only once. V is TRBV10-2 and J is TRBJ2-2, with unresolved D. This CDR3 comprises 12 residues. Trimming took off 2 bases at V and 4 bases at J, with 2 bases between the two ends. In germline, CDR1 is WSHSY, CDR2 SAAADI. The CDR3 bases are TGCGCCAGCAGTGAGGGCACCGGGGAGCTGTTTTTT. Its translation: CASSEGTGELFF.

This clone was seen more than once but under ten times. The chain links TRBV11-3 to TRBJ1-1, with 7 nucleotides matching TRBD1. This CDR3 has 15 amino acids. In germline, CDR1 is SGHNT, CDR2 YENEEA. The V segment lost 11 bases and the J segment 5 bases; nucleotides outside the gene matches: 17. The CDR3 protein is CAVSRGVQGWTEAFF. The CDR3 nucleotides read TGTGCCGTTTCAAGGGGGGTACAGGGGTGGACTGAAGCTTTCTTT.

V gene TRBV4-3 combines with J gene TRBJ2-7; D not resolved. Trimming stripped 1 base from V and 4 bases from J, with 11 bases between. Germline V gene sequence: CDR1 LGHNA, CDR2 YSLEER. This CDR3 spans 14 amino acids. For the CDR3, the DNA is TGCGCCAGCAGCCAAGGAGTCGGGCGATACGAGCAGTACTTC. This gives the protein CASSQGVGRYEQYF.

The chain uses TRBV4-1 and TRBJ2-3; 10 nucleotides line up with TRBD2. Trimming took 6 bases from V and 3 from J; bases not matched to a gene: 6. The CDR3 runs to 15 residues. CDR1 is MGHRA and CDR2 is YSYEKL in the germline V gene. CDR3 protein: CASRELAGATDTQYF. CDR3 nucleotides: TGCGCCAGCAGGGAGCTAGCGGGGGCTACAGATACGCAGTATTTT.

Here the CDR3 reads CASSTTSGEGGHEQFF. The CDR3 nucleotides are TGTGCCAGCAGCACGACTAGCGGGGAGGGGGGCCATGAGCAGTTCTTC. The chain carries TRBV27 and TRBJ2-1, with 11 bases fitting TRBD2. V shed 6 bases and J 8 bases; nucleotides not matched to a gene: 12. Germline V gives CDR1 MNHEY, CDR2 SMNVEV (reference sequence). The CDR3 length is 16 residues.

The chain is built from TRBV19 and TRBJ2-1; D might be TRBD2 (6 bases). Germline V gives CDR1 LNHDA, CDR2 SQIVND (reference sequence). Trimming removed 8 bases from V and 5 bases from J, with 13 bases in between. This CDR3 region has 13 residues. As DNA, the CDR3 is TGTGCCAGTCGGGAATTAGCGGACAATGAGCAGTTCTTC. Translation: CASRELADNEQFF.

The CDR3 region is CASSQDFGGAHLKTYNEQFF. In DNA, the CDR3 is TGTGCCAGCAGCCAAGATTTTGGGGGGGCCCACCTGAAAACCTACAATGAGCAGTTCTTC. The chain couples TRBV4-2 to TRBJ2-1, with D possibly matching TRBD2 (7 bases). Per the germline V gene, CDR1 is LGHNA and CDR2 is YNFKEQ. The CDR3 has 20 amino acids. V shed 0 bases and J shed 2 bases, with 23 bases lying between them.

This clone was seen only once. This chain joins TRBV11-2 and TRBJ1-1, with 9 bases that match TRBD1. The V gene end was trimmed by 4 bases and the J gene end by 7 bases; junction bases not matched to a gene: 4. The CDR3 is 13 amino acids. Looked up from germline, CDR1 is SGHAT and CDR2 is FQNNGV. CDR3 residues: CASSWTGENEAFF. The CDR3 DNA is TGTGCCAGCAGCTGGACAGGGGAAAATGAAGCTTTCTTT.